This T cell receptor beta chain was sequenced for a study of T-cell memory formation after mild COVID-19. At the level of the study: TCR clusters were mostly donor specific. Study-wide results and caveats: Cross-reactive memory appears to have joined, as suggested by some responding clones showing up in pre-infection memory. CM and EM subsets held most contracting CD4+ clones; EMRA held CD8+ ones. A balance of CD4 and CD8 characterized clones contracting day 15 to 85, whereas later expanders leaned CD4+.

TCRdb fed the 5' RACE reads into MiXCR, producing one record per CDR3 protein. The sample lists 470,000 or so distinct CDR3 sequences; 15% to 20% were seen once. Germline V gives CDR1 MNHNY, CDR2 SVGAGI (reference sequence). The V and J ends lost 1 base and 5 bases respectively, with 6 bases between them. The CDR3 covers 12 residues. For this clonotype: What it binds is unknown.

The source of this sequence is an adult woman who had mild COVID-19 (a few samples of this study predate the infection). Cell type and time point are not known. Sequences were obtained from PBMCs or a T cell subset sorted from them (not recorded which). The chain is built from TRBV6-6 and TRBJ2-7, with D maybe TRBD2 (6 bases). CDR3 region: CASSYWRDEQYF. DNA of the CDR3: TGTGCCAGCAGTTACTGGAGGGACGAGCAGTACTTC.